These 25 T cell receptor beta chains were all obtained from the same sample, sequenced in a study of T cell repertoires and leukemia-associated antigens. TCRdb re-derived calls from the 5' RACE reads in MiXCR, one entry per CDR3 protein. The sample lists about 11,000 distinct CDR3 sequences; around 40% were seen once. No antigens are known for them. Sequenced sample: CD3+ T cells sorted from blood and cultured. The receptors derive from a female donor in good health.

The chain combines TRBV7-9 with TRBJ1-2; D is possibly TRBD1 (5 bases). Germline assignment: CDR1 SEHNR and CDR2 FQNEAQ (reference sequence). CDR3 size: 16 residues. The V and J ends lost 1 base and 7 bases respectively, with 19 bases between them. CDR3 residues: CASSLEPLLLGGGYTF. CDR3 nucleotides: TGTGCCAGCAGCTTAGAGCCCCTTTTACTTGGGGGTGGCTACACCTTC.

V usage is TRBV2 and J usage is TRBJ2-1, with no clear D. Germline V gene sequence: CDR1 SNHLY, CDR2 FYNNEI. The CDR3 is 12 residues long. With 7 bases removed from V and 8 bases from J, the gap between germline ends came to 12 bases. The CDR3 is CASIRVGYEQFF. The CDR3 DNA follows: TGTGCCAGCATTCGGGTTGGGTATGAGCAGTTCTTC.

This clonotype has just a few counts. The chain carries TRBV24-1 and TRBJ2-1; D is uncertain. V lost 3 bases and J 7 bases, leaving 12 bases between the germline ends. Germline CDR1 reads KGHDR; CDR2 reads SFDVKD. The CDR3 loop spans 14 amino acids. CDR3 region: CATSDARLGNEQFF. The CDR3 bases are TGTGCCACCAGTGATGCTCGCTTGGGGAATGAGCAGTTCTTC.

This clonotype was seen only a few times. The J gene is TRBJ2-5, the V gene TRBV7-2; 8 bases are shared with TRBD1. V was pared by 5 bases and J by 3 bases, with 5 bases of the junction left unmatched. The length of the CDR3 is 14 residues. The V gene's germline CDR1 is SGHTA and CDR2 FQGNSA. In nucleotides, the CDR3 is TGTGCCAGCAGCACTTGGACAGGGAAAGAGACCCAGTACTTC. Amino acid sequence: CASSTWTGKETQYF. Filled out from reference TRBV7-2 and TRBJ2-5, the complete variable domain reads GAGVSQSPSNKVTEKGKDVELRCDPISGHTALYWYRQSLGQGLEFLIYFQGNSAPDKSGLPSDRFSAERTGGSVSTLTIQRTQQEDSAVYLCASSTWTGKETQYFGPGTRLLVL.

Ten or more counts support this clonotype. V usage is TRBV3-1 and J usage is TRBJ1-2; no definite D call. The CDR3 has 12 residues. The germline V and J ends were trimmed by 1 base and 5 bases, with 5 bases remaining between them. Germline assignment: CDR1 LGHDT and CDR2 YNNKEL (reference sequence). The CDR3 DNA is TGTGCCAGCAGCCAAGGGGTTTATGGCTACACCTTC. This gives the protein CASSQGVYGYTF. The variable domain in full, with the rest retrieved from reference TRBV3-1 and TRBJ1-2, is DTAVSQTPKYLVTQMGNDKSIKCEQNLGHDTMYWYKQDSKKFLKIMFSYNNKELIINETVPNRFSPKSPDKAHLNLHINSLELGDSAVYFCASSQGVYGYTFGSGTRLTVV.

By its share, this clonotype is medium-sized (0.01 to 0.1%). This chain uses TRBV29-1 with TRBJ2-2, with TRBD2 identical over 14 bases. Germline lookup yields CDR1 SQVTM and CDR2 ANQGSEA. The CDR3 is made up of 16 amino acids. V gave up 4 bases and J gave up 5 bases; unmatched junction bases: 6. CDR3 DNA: TGCAGCGTTGGGCGACTAGCGGGAGGGGGAACCGGGGAGCTGTTTTTT. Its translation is CSVGRLAGGGTGELFF.

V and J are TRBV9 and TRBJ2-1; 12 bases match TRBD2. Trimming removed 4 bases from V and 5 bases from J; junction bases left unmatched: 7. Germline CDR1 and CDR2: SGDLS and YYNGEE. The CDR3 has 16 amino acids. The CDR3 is CASSSKTSGGNNEQFF. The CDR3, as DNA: TGTGCCAGCAGCTCTAAGACTAGCGGGGGCAACAATGAGCAGTTCTTC.

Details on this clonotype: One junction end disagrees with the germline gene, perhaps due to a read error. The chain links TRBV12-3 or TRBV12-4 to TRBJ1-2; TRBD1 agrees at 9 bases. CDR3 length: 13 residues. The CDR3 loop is CARSLGQGYGYTF. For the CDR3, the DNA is TGTGCCCGCAGTTTGGGACAGGGTTATGGCTACACCTTC.

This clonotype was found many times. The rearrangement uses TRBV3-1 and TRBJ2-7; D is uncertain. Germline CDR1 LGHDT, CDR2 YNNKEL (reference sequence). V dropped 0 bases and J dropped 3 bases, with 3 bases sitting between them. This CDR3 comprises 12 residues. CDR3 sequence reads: CASSQDFYEQYF. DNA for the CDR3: TGTGCCAGCAGCCAAGATTTCTACGAGCAGTACTTC.

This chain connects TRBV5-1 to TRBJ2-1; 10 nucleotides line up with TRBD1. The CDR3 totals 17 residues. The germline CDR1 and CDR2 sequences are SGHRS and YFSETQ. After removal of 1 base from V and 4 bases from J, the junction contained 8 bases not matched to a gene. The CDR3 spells CASSLTPGQGIYNEQFF. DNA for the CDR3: TGCGCCAGCAGCTTGACCCCGGGACAGGGGATATACAATGAGCAGTTCTTC.

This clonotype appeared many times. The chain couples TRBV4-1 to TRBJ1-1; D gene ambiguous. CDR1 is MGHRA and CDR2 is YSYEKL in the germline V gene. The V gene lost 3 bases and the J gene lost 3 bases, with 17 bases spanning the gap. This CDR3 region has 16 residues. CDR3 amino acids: CASSHPRAAADTEAFF. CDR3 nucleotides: TGCGCCAGCAGCCACCCCCGTGCGGCGGCGGACACTGAAGCTTTCTTT.

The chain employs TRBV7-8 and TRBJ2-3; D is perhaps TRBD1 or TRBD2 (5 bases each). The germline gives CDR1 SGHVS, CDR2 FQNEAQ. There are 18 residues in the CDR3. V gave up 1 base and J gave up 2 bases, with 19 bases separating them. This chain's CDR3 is CASSLGVGTGTNTDTQYF. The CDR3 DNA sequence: TGTGCCAGCAGCTTAGGGGTGGGGACGGGAACGAACACAGATACGCAGTATTTT.

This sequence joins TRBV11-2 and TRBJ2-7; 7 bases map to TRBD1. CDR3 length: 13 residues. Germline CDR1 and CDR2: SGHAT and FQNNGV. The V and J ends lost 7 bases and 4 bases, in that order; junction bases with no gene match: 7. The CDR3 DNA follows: TGTGCCAGCACGCACAGGGGTAGATACGAGCAGTACTTC. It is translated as CASTHRGRYEQYF. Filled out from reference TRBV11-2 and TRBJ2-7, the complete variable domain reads EAGVAQSPRYKIIEKRQSVAFWCNPISGHATLYWYQQILGQGPKLLIQFQNNGVVDDSQLPKDRFSAERLKGVDSTLKIQPAKLEDSAVYLCASTHRGRYEQYFGPGTRLTVT.

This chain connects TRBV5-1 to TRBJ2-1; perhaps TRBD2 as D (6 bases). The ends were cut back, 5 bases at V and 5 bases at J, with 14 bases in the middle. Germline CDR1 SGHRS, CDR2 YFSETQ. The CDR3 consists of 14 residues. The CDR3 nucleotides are TGCGCCAGCAGTCCTGGGACTTCTGACAATGAGCAGTTCTTC. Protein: CASSPGTSDNEQFF.

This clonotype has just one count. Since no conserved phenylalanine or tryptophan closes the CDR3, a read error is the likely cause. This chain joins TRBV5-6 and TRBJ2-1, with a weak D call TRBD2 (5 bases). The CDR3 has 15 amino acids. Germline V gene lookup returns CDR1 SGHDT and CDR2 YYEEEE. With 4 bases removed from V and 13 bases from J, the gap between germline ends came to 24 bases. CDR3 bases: TGTGCCAGCAGCCTCCTTGGCGCTAGCAACGATGCCCAGTTCCTC. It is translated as CASSLLGASNDAQFL.

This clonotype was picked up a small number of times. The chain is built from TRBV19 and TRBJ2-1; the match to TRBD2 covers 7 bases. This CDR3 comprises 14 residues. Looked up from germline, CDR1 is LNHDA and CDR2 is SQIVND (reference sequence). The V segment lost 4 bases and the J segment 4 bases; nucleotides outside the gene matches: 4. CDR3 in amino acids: CASSSGRAYNEQFF. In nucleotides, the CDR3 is TGTGCCAGTAGTAGTGGGAGGGCTTACAATGAGCAGTTCTTC.

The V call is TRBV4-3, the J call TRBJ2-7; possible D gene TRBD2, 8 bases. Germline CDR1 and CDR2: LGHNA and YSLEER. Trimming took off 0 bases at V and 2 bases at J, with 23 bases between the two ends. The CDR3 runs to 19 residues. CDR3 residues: CASSQDRRTGAGVAYEQYF. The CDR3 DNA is TGCGCCAGCAGCCAAGATAGGAGGACAGGAGCGGGAGTAGCCTACGAGCAGTACTTC.

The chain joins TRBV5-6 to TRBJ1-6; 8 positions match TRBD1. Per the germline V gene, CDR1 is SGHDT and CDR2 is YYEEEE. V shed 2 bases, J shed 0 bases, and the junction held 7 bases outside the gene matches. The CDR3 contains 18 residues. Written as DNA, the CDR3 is TGTGCCAGCAGCTTCGGCCAGGGGGCTGCCTCCTATAATTCACCCCTCCACTTT. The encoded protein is CASSFGQGAASYNSPLHF.

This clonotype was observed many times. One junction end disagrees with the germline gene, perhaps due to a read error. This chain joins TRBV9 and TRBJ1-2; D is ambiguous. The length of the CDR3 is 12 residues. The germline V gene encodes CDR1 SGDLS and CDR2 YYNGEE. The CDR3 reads CAGSGSRAGYTF. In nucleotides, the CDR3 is TGTGCCGGCAGCGGGAGCCGAGCAGGCTACACCTTC.

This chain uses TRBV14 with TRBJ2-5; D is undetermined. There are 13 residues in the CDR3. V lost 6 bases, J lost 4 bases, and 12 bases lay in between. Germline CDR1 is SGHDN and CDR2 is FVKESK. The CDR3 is CASSGQPGETQYF. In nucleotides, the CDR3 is TGTGCCAGCAGTGGGCAGCCGGGAGAGACCCAGTACTTC.

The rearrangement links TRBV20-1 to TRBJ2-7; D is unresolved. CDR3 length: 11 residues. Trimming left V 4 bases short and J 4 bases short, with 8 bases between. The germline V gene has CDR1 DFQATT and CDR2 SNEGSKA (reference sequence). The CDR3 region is CSATPSYEQYF. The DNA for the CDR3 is TGCAGTGCTACCCCGTCGTACGAGCAGTACTTC.

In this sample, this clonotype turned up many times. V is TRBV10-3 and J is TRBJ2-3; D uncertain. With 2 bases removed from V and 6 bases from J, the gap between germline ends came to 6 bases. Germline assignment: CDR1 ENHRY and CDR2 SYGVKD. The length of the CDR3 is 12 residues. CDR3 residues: CAISEVRDTQYF. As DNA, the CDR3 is TGTGCCATCAGTGAGGTGAGGGATACGCAGTATTTT.

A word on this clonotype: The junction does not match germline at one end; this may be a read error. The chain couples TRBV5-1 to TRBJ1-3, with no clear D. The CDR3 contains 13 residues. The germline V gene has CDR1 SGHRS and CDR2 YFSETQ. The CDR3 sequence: CASRDGSGDTIYF. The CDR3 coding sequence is TGCGCCAGCCGAGACGGCTCTGGAGACACCATATATTTT. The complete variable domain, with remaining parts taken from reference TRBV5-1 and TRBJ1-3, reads KAGVTQTPRYLIKTRGQQVTLSCSPISGHRSVSWYQQTPGQGLQFLFEYFSETQRNKGNFPGRFSGRQFSNSRSEMNVSTLELGDSALYLCASRDGSGDTIYFGEGSWLTVV.

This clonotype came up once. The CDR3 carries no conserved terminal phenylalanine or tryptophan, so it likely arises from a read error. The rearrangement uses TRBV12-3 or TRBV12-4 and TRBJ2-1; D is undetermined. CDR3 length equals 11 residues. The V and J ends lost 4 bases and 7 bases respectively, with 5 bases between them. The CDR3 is CASSSYNEQFL. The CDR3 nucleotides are TGTGCCAGCAGTTCGTATAATGAGCAGTTCCTC.

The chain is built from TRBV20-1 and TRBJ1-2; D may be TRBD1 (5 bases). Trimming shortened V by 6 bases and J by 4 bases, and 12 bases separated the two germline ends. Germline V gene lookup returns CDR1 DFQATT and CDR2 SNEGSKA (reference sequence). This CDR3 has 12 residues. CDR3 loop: CSAPGTSYGYTF. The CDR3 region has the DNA TGCAGTGCCCCAGGGACCTCCTATGGCTACACCTTC.